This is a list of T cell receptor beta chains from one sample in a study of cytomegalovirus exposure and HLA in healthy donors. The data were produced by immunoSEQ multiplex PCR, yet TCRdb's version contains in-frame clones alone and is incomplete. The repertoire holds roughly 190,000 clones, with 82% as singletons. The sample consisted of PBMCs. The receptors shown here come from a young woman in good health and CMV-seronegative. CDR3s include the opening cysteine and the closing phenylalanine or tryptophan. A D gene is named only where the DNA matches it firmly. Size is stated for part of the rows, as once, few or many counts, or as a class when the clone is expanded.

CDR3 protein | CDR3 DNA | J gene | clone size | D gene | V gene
CASSYPEGGNTIYF | TGTGCCAGCAGTTATCCAGAGGGAGGAAACACCATATATTTT | TRBJ1-3 | once | . | TRBV6-6
CASSLGGLDEQYF | TGTGCCAGCAGCTTGGGGGGGCTTGACGAGCAGTACTTC | TRBJ2-7 | . | . | TRBV5-4
CASSLVGDYNEQFF | TGCGCCAGCAGCTTGGTGGGAGACTACAATGAGCAGTTCTTC | TRBJ2-1 | once | . | TRBV5-1
CASSPVRSRGTDTQYF | TGTGCCAGCAGCCCTGTTAGGAGTCGGGGCACAGATACGCAGTATTTT | TRBJ2-3 | . | . | TRBV7-3
CASSMYSGANVLTF | TGTGCCAGCAGCATGTACTCTGGGGCCAACGTCCTGACTTTC | TRBJ2-6 | . | . | TRBV7-2
CATSRDPIFRTLAVGEKLFF | TGTGCCACCAGCAGAGATCCCATCTTTCGGACATTAGCTGTTGGGGAAAAACTGTTTTTT | TRBJ1-4 | . | . | TRBV15
CASSPGSVLGNTGELFF | TGTGCCAGCAGCCCTGGCAGTGTCCTTGGGAACACCGGGGAGCTGTTTTTT | TRBJ2-2 | . | . | TRBV7-9
CASSFSYSYSNQPQHF | TGTGCCAGCAGCTTCAGTTACAGTTATAGCAATCAGCCCCAGCATTTT | TRBJ1-5 | . | . | TRBV7-9
CASSLAGALEQYF | TGTGCCAGCAGCTTGGCGGGGGCCCTTGAGCAGTACTTC | TRBJ2-7 | . | . | TRBV7-9
CASSETDWVSGNTIYF | TGTGCCAGCAGCGAGACGGACTGGGTCTCTGGAAACACCATATATTTT | TRBJ1-3 | . | . | TRBV9
CASGGGYEQYF | TGTGCCAGCGGGGGGGGCTACGAGCAGTACTTC | TRBJ2-7 | . | TRBD2 | TRBV14
CASSLAGNYEQYF | TGTGCCAGCAGCTTAGCGGGGAACTACGAGCAGTACTTC | TRBJ2-7 | once | TRBD2 | TRBV5-4
CASSTQGSHYEQYF | TGCGCCAGCAGCACACAGGGGTCCCACTACGAGCAGTACTTC | TRBJ2-7 | . | TRBD1 | TRBV5-1
CSVSIRPPLSGVAGYTF | TGCAGCGTTAGTATCCGACCCCCCTTGTCGGGGGTGGCTGGCTACACCTTC | TRBJ1-2 | . | . | TRBV29-1
CASSLRTGWETEAFF | TGTGCCAGCAGCCTACGGACAGGTTGGGAGACTGAAGCTTTCTTT | TRBJ1-1 | . | TRBD1 | TRBV5-8
CASSARTTALAKNIQYF | TGTGCCAGCAGCGCCCGGACTACTGCCTTAGCCAAAAACATTCAGTACTTC | TRBJ2-4 | . | . | TRBV7-2
CAFRDSHTSPLHF | TGTGCCTTCCGGGACAGCCACACTTCACCCCTCCACTTT | TRBJ1-6 | . | TRBD1 | TRBV30
CASSALGRGGNSPLYF | TGTGCCAGCAGCGCCTTGGGGAGGGGTGGCAATTCACCCCTCTACTTT | TRBJ1-6 | . | . | TRBV14
CASSLGRGGRVGGF | TGCGCCAGCAGCTTGGGGCGGGGGGGGCGCGTTGGTGGCTTT | TRBJ1-1 | few | . | TRBV5-1
CASSPTSLAGSSYEQYF | TGTGCCAGCAGCCCCACTTCGCTAGCGGGTAGCTCCTACGAGCAGTACTTC | TRBJ2-7 | . | TRBD2 | TRBV7-9
CASNRAGMRNEQYF | TGTGCCAGCAATAGAGCGGGAATGAGAAACGAGCAGTACTTC | TRBJ2-7 | few | TRBD2 | TRBV6-1
CASSQHPLPEFGNTIYF | TGCGCCAGCAGCCAACATCCTTTACCGGAGTTTGGGAACACCATATATTTT | TRBJ1-3 | . | . | TRBV4-1
CASSPRTGRNTEAFF | TGTGCCAGTAGTCCGCGGACAGGGCGAAACACTGAAGCTTTCTTT | TRBJ1-1 | . | TRBD1 | TRBV19
CASSQVAGDGTEAFF | TGTGCCAGCAGCCAAGTTGCGGGGGACGGAACTGAAGCTTTCTTT | TRBJ1-1 | . | . | TRBV4-2
CASSFYRGGNQPQHF | TGTGCCAGCAGTTTCTACAGGGGCGGCAATCAGCCCCAGCATTTT | TRBJ1-5 | . | TRBD1 | TRBV28
CASSLGASGGPTTQETQYF | TGTGCCAGCAGCTTAGGCGCTAGCGGGGGGCCTACCACTCAAGAGACCCAGTACTTC | TRBJ2-5 | . | TRBD2 | TRBV11-3
CSVRGLADFDTQYF | TGCAGCGTCCGCGGACTAGCGGATTTCGATACGCAGTATTTT | TRBJ2-3 | . | TRBD2 | TRBV29-1
CASSPGGDTEAFF | TGTGCCAGCTCACCAGGGGGGGATACTGAAGCTTTCTTT | TRBJ1-1 | . | . | TRBV18
CASSLGGRGEQYF | TGTGCCAGCAGCTTGGGCGGGAGAGGAGAGCAGTACTTC | TRBJ2-5 | once | TRBD2 | TRBV7-9
CASSPSRQGSYEQYF | TGTGCCAGCAGCCCTTCCCGACAGGGCTCCTACGAGCAGTACTTC | TRBJ2-7 | . | TRBD1 | TRBV6-6
CASSSMDRAKSYEQYF | TGTGCCAGCAGCTCAATGGACAGGGCAAAGTCCTACGAGCAGTACTTC | TRBJ2-7 | many | TRBD1 | TRBV7-9
CASSLTSGINTGELFF | TGTGCCAGCAGCTTAACTAGCGGGATAAACACCGGGGAGCTGTTTTTT | TRBJ2-2 | once | TRBD2 | TRBV7-3
CASSLGQVPNQETQYF | TGTGCCAGCAGCTTGGGACAGGTGCCGAACCAAGAGACCCAGTACTTC | TRBJ2-5 | . | . | TRBV5-8
CASSHGTGASYSNQPQHF | TGTGCCAGCAGCCATGGGACAGGGGCCTCTTATAGCAATCAGCCCCAGCATTTT | TRBJ1-5 | . | TRBD1 | TRBV7-9
CASSVDKISGNTIYF | TGTGCCAGCAGCGTGGACAAAATCTCTGGAAACACCATATATTTT | TRBJ1-3 | . | . | TRBV9